The entry below gives a single T cell receptor (beta chain) sequence along with its context. What it binds is not known. The sample originates from a study of cytomegalovirus exposure and HLA in healthy donors. Study results and limitations: Specificity for CMV antigens was confirmed in vitro for a few of the CMV-associated chains. There were about 160 TCR beta chains listed as cytomegalovirus-associated. Accounts indicate the classifier identified cytomegalovirus status with strong specificity and sensitivity.

V was pared by 4 bases and J by 5 bases, with 11 bases of the junction left unmatched. CDR3 length equals 15 residues. Germline CDR1 reads SGHDN; CDR2 reads FVKESK. Measured with immunoSEQ multiplex PCR; TCRdb has only the in-frame clones, and not every one. The top ten hold roughly 1.2% of the sample, which has approximately 300,000 clones, around 90% seen once. The sequence derives from a woman aged 25 to 39 in good health and CMV-seropositive. Sequencing used PBMCs. The genes are TRBV14 and TRBJ2-7; 7 positions agree with TRBD1. Here the CDR3 reads CASSPRQGTVHEQYF. The CDR3 DNA is TGTGCCAGCAGCCCTCGACAGGGTACGGTCCACGAGCAGTACTTC.